This TCR beta chain was identified in a study of blood T cell repertoires in COVID-19. Sequenced by immunoSEQ multiplex PCR; TCRdb stores in-frame clones only, minus some. The sample has 200,000 to 300,000 clones, roughly 80% seen once. This CDR3 contains 12 residues. V shed 4 bases and J shed 5 bases, with 9 bases lying between them. The germline V gene has CDR1 SGHNT and CDR2 YYREEE (reference sequence). This chain uses TRBV5-4 with TRBJ2-5; no reliable D call. Sequencing used peripheral blood. The clonotype comes from an elderly woman with acute or convalescent COVID-19. The CDR3 bases are TGTGCCAGCAGCAACAGAGTGGAGACCCAGTACTTC. Its translation is CASSNRVETQYF.